A single sample gave rise to the 26 T cell receptor beta chains below, sequenced in a study of early T cells in non-severe SARS-CoV-2 infection. TCRdb redid the calling of the 5' RACE reads with MiXCR, one entry per CDR3 protein. The table has fewer than 70,000 distinct CDR3 sequences, 10% to 15% seen once. Sequenced input: whole blood. These receptor sequences come from an adult who was a healthcare worker with PCR-confirmed SARS-CoV-2 infection or an uninfected control (not recorded which).

This clonotype was counted many times. The chain is built from TRBV20-1 and TRBJ2-3; D may be TRBD2 (5 bases). Germline CDR1 reads DFQATT; CDR2 reads SNEGSKA (reference sequence). The V gene lost 4 bases and the J gene lost 1 base, with 15 bases spanning the gap. This CDR3 comprises 15 residues. In DNA form, the CDR3 reads TGCAGTGCTACGTCAGGAGGATCAGGCACAGATACGCAGTATTTT. Protein: CSATSGGSGTDTQYF.

The chain couples TRBV5-1 to TRBJ2-1, with 10 bases aligning to TRBD2. Germline V CDR1 and CDR2: SGHRS, YFSETQ. V lost 4 bases to trimming and J lost 6 bases; unmatched junction nucleotides: 4. CDR3 length: 14 residues. The CDR3 region is CASSPRTSGNEQFF. The CDR3 DNA reads TGCGCCAGCAGCCCGAGGACTAGCGGCAATGAGCAGTTCTTC.

The V and J genes are TRBV29-1 and TRBJ2-1; 8 positions agree with TRBD1. The germline V gene has CDR1 SQVTM and CDR2 ANQGSEA. CDR3 length: 12 residues. V dropped 6 bases and J dropped 6; count of bases not matched to a gene: 4. The CDR3 region is CSVRTGSNEQFF. The CDR3, as DNA: TGCAGCGTCAGGACAGGGTCCAATGAGCAGTTCTTC.

At least ten counts were recorded for this clonotype. The V and J genes are TRBV18 and TRBJ2-1; the D gene is possibly TRBD1 (5 bases). Trimming took 6 bases from V and 0 from J, leaving 15 bases between them. Germline loops: CDR1 KGHSH, CDR2 LQKENI. This CDR3 is built from 16 residues. CDR3 loop: CASSDDQQVSYNEQFF. CDR3 coding DNA: TGTGCCAGCTCTGATGACCAACAGGTCTCCTACAATGAGCAGTTCTTC.

V gene TRBV11-2 combines with J gene TRBJ2-7; no reliable D call. The CDR3 has 14 residues. V lost 0 bases to trimming and J lost 3 bases, with 9 bases between them. Germline V gene sequence: CDR1 SGHAT, CDR2 FQNNGV. The CDR3 sequence: CASSLEAVYYEQYF. CDR3 DNA: TGTGCCAGCAGCTTAGAGGCCGTTTACTACGAGCAGTACTTC.

V and J are TRBV7-6 and TRBJ1-5; TRBD1 might be the D (6 bases). The V end was cut by 5 bases, the J end by 5 bases, with 16 bases between. The germline CDR1 and CDR2 sequences are SGHVS and FNYEAQ. The CDR3 loop spans 15 amino acids. CDR3 in amino acids: CASSPQTGNHQPQHF. The CDR3 DNA sequence: TGTGCCAGCAGCCCACAGACAGGCAACCATCAGCCCCAGCATTTT.

The chain couples TRBV2 to TRBJ2-3, with D possibly called TRBD1 or TRBD2 (6 bases each). The CDR3 sequence is 13 residues long. The germline V and J ends were trimmed by 7 bases and 2 bases, with 10 bases remaining between them. Germline V gives CDR1 SNHLY, CDR2 FYNNEI. In DNA form, the CDR3 reads TGTGCCAGCAACAGGGACTTCACAGATACGCAGTATTTT. Translating it yields CASNRDFTDTQYF.

This clonotype was detected ten times or more. The chain uses TRBV5-5 and TRBJ1-4; D gene unclear. Germline-derived CDR1 and CDR2 are SGHKS and YYEKEE (reference sequence). This CDR3 spans 13 amino acids. V gave up 0 bases and J gave up 7 bases, with 7 bases separating them. Written as DNA, the CDR3 is TGTGCCAGCAGCTTGGAGACTTTTGAAAAACTGTTTTTT. Translating gives CASSLETFEKLFF.

This clonotype showed up many times. The chain is built from TRBV12-3 or TRBV12-4 and TRBJ2-7; D uncertain. There are 15 residues in the CDR3. Trimming cost V 3 bases and J 0 bases, with 12 bases left between them. For the CDR3, the DNA is TGTGCCAGCAGTTTTGACCCCGAGAGCTCCTACGAGCAGTACTTC. Protein sequence: CASSFDPESSYEQYF.

The V and J genes are TRBV20-1 and TRBJ2-7; 9 nucleotides line up with TRBD1. Germline assignment: CDR1 DFQATT and CDR2 SNEGSKA (reference sequence). This CDR3 has 15 residues. J was trimmed by 2 bases and V by 2 bases; bases with no gene match: 7. The CDR3, as DNA: TGCAGTGCTAGATCGGGGGGACAGGGAACCTACGAGCAGTACTTC. Its translation is CSARSGGQGTYEQYF.

The gene calls are TRBV28 and TRBJ2-7; D is possibly TRBD2 (5 bases). Germline CDR1 reads MDHEN; CDR2 reads SYDVKM. V was shortened by 6 bases and J by 4 bases, with 19 bases between the two germline ends. The CDR3 consists of 15 residues. DNA for the CDR3: TGTGCCAGCAGGCCCAACGGAGGCCTCTGGTACGAGCAGTACTTC. The encoded protein is CASRPNGGLWYEQYF.

This clonotype was picked up many times. CDR3 nucleotide sequence: TGTGCCAGCAGTTACTCCCAGCGGGAGTGGAATACGCAGTATTTT. It encodes CASSYSQREWNTQYF. The gene calls are TRBV6-5 and TRBJ2-3, with 8 bases that match TRBD2. V lost 0 bases, J lost 7 bases, and 6 bases stayed unmatched. Germline CDR1 is MNHEY and CDR2 is SVGAGI. The CDR3 spans 15 residues.

This clonotype occurred a few times. The V call is TRBV5-1, the J call TRBJ2-1, with 9 bases identical to TRBD2. The junction had 15 bases not matched to a gene; V was cut back by 3 bases and J by 5 bases. CDR1 SGHRS and CDR2 YFSETQ come from the germline V gene. The CDR3 is 18 residues long. In DNA, the CDR3 is TGCGCCAGCAGCTCGGTCCCCACTCTGACTAGCGGAGACAATGAGCAGTTCTTC. It specifies CASSSVPTLTSGDNEQFF. The full variable domain, completed using reference TRBV5-1 and TRBJ2-1, is KAGVTQTPRYLIKTRGQQVTLSCSPISGHRSVSWYQQTPGQGLQFLFEYFSETQRNKGNFPGRFSGRQFSNSRSEMNVSTLELGDSALYLCASSSVPTLTSGDNEQFFGPGTRLTVL.

Concerning this clonotype: A read error is possible here, since a much larger clone lies one base away. The chain joins TRBV5-4 to TRBJ2-1, with D perhaps matching TRBD2 (6 bases). Germline-derived CDR1 and CDR2 are SGHNT and YYREEE (reference sequence). Trimming took off 5 bases at V and 5 bases at J, with 17 bases between the two ends. This CDR3 has 15 residues. This CDR3 reads CASRGGGALNNEQFF. CDR3 nucleotide sequence: TGTGCCAGCAGAGGAGGAGGGGCGCTCAACAATGAGCAGTTCTTC.

This clonotype was seen a few times. V gene TRBV11-2 combines with J gene TRBJ1-4; D is undetermined. This CDR3 region has 15 residues. The germline CDR1 and CDR2 sequences are SGHAT and FQNNGV. V was clipped by 5 bases and J by 1 base, with 11 bases between them. CDR3 protein: CASSLDLGTNEKLFF. The CDR3 DNA reads as TGTGCCAGCAGCCTCGATTTGGGAACTAATGAAAAACTGTTTTTT. The full variable domain, completed using reference TRBV11-2 and TRBJ1-4, is EAGVAQSPRYKIIEKRQSVAFWCNPISGHATLYWYQQILGQGPKLLIQFQNNGVVDDSQLPKDRFSAERLKGVDSTLKIQPAKLEDSAVYLCASSLDLGTNEKLFFGSGTQLSVL.

This clonotype was detected many times. The genes are TRBV20-1 and TRBJ2-5; D is unclear. V was clipped by 6 bases and J by 5 bases, with 19 bases between them. This CDR3 spans 14 amino acids. In germline, CDR1 is DFQATT, CDR2 SNEGSKA (reference sequence). The CDR3 DNA sequence: TGCAGTGCCCCCTCAGCCGGGTTTGGGGAGACCCAGTACTTC. It yields the protein CSAPSAGFGETQYF.

The chain's CDR3 is CASSRGQGATDTQYF. DNA of the CDR3: TGCGCCAGCAGCCGGGGACAGGGGGCCACAGATACGCAGTATTTT. The chain is built from TRBV5-1 and TRBJ2-3; the match to TRBD1 covers 12 bases. This CDR3 comprises 15 residues. V was pared by 4 bases and J by 2 bases, with 2 bases of the junction left unmatched. Germline V CDR1 and CDR2: SGHRS, YFSETQ.

The sample holds many counts of this clonotype. The chain combines TRBV5-5 with TRBJ2-7, with TRBD1 as a possible D gene (6 bases). The germline V and J ends were trimmed by 2 bases and 0 bases, with 12 bases remaining between them. This CDR3 is built from 15 residues. CDR1 is SGHKS and CDR2 is YYEKEE in the germline V gene (reference sequence). The CDR3 loop is CASSFLGQSSYEQYF. As DNA, the CDR3 is TGTGCCAGCAGCTTCTTAGGACAGTCCTCCTACGAGCAGTACTTC.

Ten or more counts support this clonotype. The CDR3 here is CASSLIWTGDTGELFF. Here the CDR3 DNA reads TGTGCCAGCAGCTTAATTTGGACAGGGGATACCGGGGAGCTGTTTTTT. The chain uses TRBV7-3 and TRBJ2-2, with 9 bases matching TRBD1. Trimming cost V 1 base and J 5 bases; bases outside gene matches: 5. This CDR3 is 16 amino acids long. Per germline, CDR1 SGHTA and CDR2 FQGTGA.

The genes are TRBV29-1 and TRBJ1-4; 8 nucleotides line up with TRBD1. V gave up 6 bases and J gave up 3 bases; unmatched junction bases: 6. The germline gives CDR1 SQVTM, CDR2 ANQGSEA. There are 14 residues in the CDR3. The CDR3 DNA reads as TGCAGCGTGGCTACAGGGGGTTCTAATGAAAAACTGTTTTTT. Its protein product is CSVATGGSNEKLFF.

The genes are TRBV6-4 and TRBJ2-3; tentatively, D is TRBD2 (7 bases). V lost 2 bases to trimming and J lost 6 bases, with 12 bases between them. Per the germline V gene, CDR1 is MRHNA and CDR2 is SNTAGT. This CDR3 is built from 14 residues. CDR3 loop: CASSDRGGMDTQYF. Here the CDR3 DNA reads TGTGCCAGCAGTGACAGGGGGGGGATGGATACGCAGTATTTT.

The table lists this clonotype with many counts. The chain recombines TRBV10-2 with TRBJ2-3; D is possibly TRBD1 (6 bases). Trimming shortened V by 8 bases and J by 0 bases, and 15 bases separated the two germline ends. The CDR3 runs to 15 residues. Germline-derived CDR1 and CDR2 are WSHSY and SAAADI. CDR3 DNA sequence: TGCGCCAGCTATCAGGGGAAGAGGAGCACAGATACGCAGTATTTT. This sequence encodes CASYQGKRSTDTQYF.

This clonotype showed up many times. V is TRBV18 and J is TRBJ2-6; D is undetermined. CDR3 size: 14 residues. Per germline, CDR1 KGHSH and CDR2 LQKENI. V lost 6 bases and J lost 0, with 6 bases in between. DNA of the CDR3: TGTGCCAGCTCCGTGGACTCTGGGGCCAACGTCCTGACTTTC. Amino acid sequence: CASSVDSGANVLTF.

There are many counts of this clonotype. The chain is built from TRBV20-1 and TRBJ1-3, with D perhaps matching TRBD1 (5 bases). Trimming took 3 bases from V and 2 from J, leaving 8 bases between them. CDR3 size: 13 residues. Germline V gene data show CDR1 as DFQATT and CDR2 as SNEGSKA (reference sequence). The CDR3 coding sequence is TGCAGTGCTAGCCAGGGAGCTGGAAACACCATATATTTT. It codes for CSASQGAGNTIYF.

This clonotype came up a few times. The rearrangement joins TRBV29-1 to TRBJ2-1; 9 nucleotides align to TRBD2. J lost 7 bases, V lost 7 bases, and 8 bases had no gene match. Germline CDR1 reads SQVTM; CDR2 reads ANQGSEA. The CDR3 loop spans 13 amino acids. CDR3 coding DNA: TGCAGCGCCGGGGTAGCGGGAGCAAATGAGCAGTTCTTC. The encoded protein is CSAGVAGANEQFF.

This clonotype was seen ten or more times. This rearrangement joins TRBV11-3 to TRBJ2-7; D is ambiguous. The germline gives CDR1 SGHNT, CDR2 YENEEA. V shed 1 base and J shed 9 bases, with 13 bases lying between them. The CDR3 extends over 13 amino acids. The CDR3 region is CASSLGTDRMQYF. The CDR3 nucleotides are TGTGCCAGCAGCTTAGGGACCGATAGAATGCAGTACTTC.